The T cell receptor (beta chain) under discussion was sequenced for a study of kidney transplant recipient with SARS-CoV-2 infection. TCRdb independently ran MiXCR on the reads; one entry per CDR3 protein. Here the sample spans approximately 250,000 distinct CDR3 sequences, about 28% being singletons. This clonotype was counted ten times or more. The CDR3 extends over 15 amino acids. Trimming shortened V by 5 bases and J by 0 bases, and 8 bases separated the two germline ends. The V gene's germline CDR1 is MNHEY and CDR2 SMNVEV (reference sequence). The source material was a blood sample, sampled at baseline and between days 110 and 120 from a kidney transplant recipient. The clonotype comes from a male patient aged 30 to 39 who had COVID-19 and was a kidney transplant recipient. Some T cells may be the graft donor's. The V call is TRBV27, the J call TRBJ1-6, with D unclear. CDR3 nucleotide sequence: TGTGCCAGCAGTCCGGATAGCTCCTATAATTCACCCCTCCACTTT. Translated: CASSPDSSYNSPLHF.